This T cell receptor beta chain came from a study of cytomegalovirus exposure and HLA in healthy donors. Findings and limits, study-wide: Most TCR sequences showed up rarely, but some public TCRs showed up in many donors.

This clone showed up just once. The antigen is unknown. CDR1 and CDR2 from the germline V gene are MRHNA and SNTAGT. The CDR3 runs to 16 residues. The V end was cut by 5 bases, the J end by 4 bases, with 18 bases between. Vbeta (60) and Jbeta (13) primers were used in the PCR. Measured with immunoSEQ multiplex PCR; TCRdb has only the in-frame clones, and not every one. The sample lists around 49,000 clones, over 70% occurring once. The chain carries TRBV6-4 and TRBJ2-1, with D possibly being TRBD1 (6 bases). The specimen sequenced was PBMCs. This sequence was found in a man aged 25 to 45 in good health and CMV-seropositive. The CDR3 protein is CASSTEAWDNYNEQFF. As DNA, the CDR3 is TGTGCCAGCAGTACCGAGGCGTGGGACAATTACAATGAGCAGTTCTTC.